This TCR beta chain was observed in a study of OX40 agonist ivuxolimab in advanced cancers. Some clones are missing from TCRdb's copy, which holds only in-frame ones; the method was immunoSEQ multiplex PCR. Of some 77,000 clones in the sample, about 90% were seen once. The investigators sampled blood at baseline, at cycle 4 day 1, and at cycle 7 day 1. The CDR3 spans 15 residues. Deletions cut 0 bases from V and 7 bases from J, with 15 bases between. Germline values: CDR1 MNHEY, CDR2 SVGAGI. This chain links TRBV6-5 with TRBJ1-2; perhaps TRBD1 as D (6 bases). Sequencing was performed on CD4+ or CD8+ T cells sorted from blood, taken in a trial of the OX40 agonist ivuxolimab. This receptor was obtained from an adult with an advanced solid tumor such as melanoma, head and neck, liver or kidney cancer. In DNA, the CDR3 is TGTGCCAGCAGTTACTCGAACTGGGACATTGGTGGCTACACCTTC. This encodes CASSYSNWDIGGYTF.